This TCR beta chain was observed in a study of blood T cell repertoires in COVID-19. The method was immunoSEQ multiplex PCR; TCRdb's version includes in-frame clones alone and lacks a portion of them. The sample lists about 40,000 clones; over 80% were seen once. The sample holds a few counts of this clone. Deletions cut 5 bases from V and 9 bases from J, with 17 bases between. Germline V gene lookup returns CDR1 ENHRY and CDR2 SYGVKD. The CDR3 extends over 15 amino acids. V and J are TRBV10-3 and TRBJ1-6; D is possibly TRBD1 (6 bases). The source material was peripheral blood. The clonotype originates from a woman in her 70s with acute or convalescent COVID-19. CDR3 residues: CAISNSAGEGSPLHF. In DNA form, the CDR3 reads TGTGCCATCAGTAATTCGGCAGGGGAGGGTTCACCCCTCCACTTT.